One sample yielded the 17 T cell receptor beta chains listed below, sequenced in a study of blood T cell repertoires in COVID-19. Only in-frame clones appear in the TCRdb table, and some are missing; sequencing was by immunoSEQ multiplex PCR. The sample yields 15,000 to 20,000 clones, over 60% seen once. Sequencing used peripheral blood. The receptors originated from an older man with COVID-19, enrolled during active disease.

This chain uses TRBV4-1 with TRBJ2-2, with D tentatively TRBD1 (5 bases). The germline V gene encodes CDR1 MGHRA and CDR2 YSYEKL. CDR3 size: 17 residues. V lost 2 bases and J 6 bases, leaving 19 bases between the germline ends. The CDR3 sequence is CASSQSPRVRGSGELFF. DNA of the CDR3: TGCGCCAGCAGCCAATCCCCCCGGGTTAGGGGATCCGGGGAGCTGTTTTTT.

The sample holds one count of this clone. This chain links TRBV27 with TRBJ2-1; TRBD2 matches 8 bases. The J segment lost 0 bases and the V segment lost 0 bases, leaving 10 bases of the junction unmatched. Germline loops: CDR1 MNHEY, CDR2 SMNVEV (reference sequence). The CDR3 is 19 amino acids. CDR3 nucleotides: TGTGCCAGCAGTTTATCGGGGGGGCGGGGGGCCCTCTCCTACAATGAGCAGTTCTTC. This codes for CASSLSGGRGALSYNEQFF.

This clone was recorded once. This chain links TRBV29-1 with TRBJ2-3, with D unresolved. Germline V gene lookup returns CDR1 SQVTM and CDR2 ANQGSEA. Deletions cut 4 bases from V and 0 bases from J, with 8 bases between. The CDR3 runs to 13 residues. CDR3 in DNA: TGCAGCGTTGCGAGCACTAGCACAGATACGCAGTATTTT. As protein: CSVASTSTDTQYF.

The chain couples TRBV7-9 to TRBJ2-7; TRBD2 is a possible D gene (5 bases). Deletions cut 3 bases from V and 4 bases from J, with 13 bases between. The CDR3 length is 14 residues. Germline V gene data show CDR1 as SEHNR and CDR2 as FQNEAQ (reference sequence). The CDR3 loop reads CASSLTLGVYEQYF. In nucleotides, the CDR3 is TGTGCCAGCAGCTTGACCCTGGGAGTTTACGAGCAGTACTTC.

The sample holds one count of this clone. J is TRBJ1-6 and V is TRBV3-1 (or the pseudogene TRBV3-2), with 7 nucleotides matching TRBD1. The CDR3 runs to 16 residues. In germline, CDR1 is LGHDT, CDR2 YNNKEL (reference sequence). V shed 2 bases and J 8 bases; nucleotides not matched to a gene: 9. In DNA, the CDR3 is TGTGCCAGCAGCCAAACAGGGGCTCTGTGGGATTCACCCCTCCACTTT. It is translated as CASSQTGALWDSPLHF.

The CDR3 DNA follows: TGTGCCAGCAGCTTCTACGACAGTTACAATGAGCAGTTCTTC. Residues: CASSFYDSYNEQFF. V usage is TRBV7-2 and J usage is TRBJ2-1, with TRBD1 as a possible D gene (5 bases). CDR3 length equals 14 residues. The germline gives CDR1 SGHTA, CDR2 FQGNSA. Trimming removed 3 bases from V and 4 bases from J, with 10 bases in between.

The genes are TRBV5-1 and TRBJ1-1; 8 bases fit TRBD1. The germline CDR1 and CDR2 sequences are SGHRS and YFSETQ. The CDR3 consists of 14 residues. V trimming: 5 bases; J trimming: 1 base; junction bases outside the gene matches: 4. CDR3 sequence: CASSDDRGNTEAFF. CDR3 nucleotides: TGCGCCAGCAGTGACGACAGGGGGAACACTGAAGCTTTCTTT. Based on the CDR3 plus reference TRBV5-1 and TRBJ1-1, the full variable domain is KAGVTQTPRYLIKTRGQQVTLSCSPISGHRSVSWYQQTPGQGLQFLFEYFSETQRNKGNFPGRFSGRQFSNSRSEMNVSTLELGDSALYLCASSDDRGNTEAFFGQGTRLTVV.

J is TRBJ2-1 and V is TRBV19; D unresolved. V was pared by 5 bases and J by 10 bases, with 18 bases between. Germline V gene lookup returns CDR1 LNHDA and CDR2 SQIVND (reference sequence). The CDR3 sequence is 14 residues long. This chain's CDR3 is CASSLPLAVGEQFF. CDR3 in DNA: TGTGCCAGTAGTCTCCCCCTGGCGGTTGGGGAGCAGTTCTTC.

The chain is built from TRBV3-1 (or the pseudogene TRBV3-2) and TRBJ2-5, with 10 bases identical to TRBD2. There are 18 residues in the CDR3. V lost 4 bases to trimming and J lost 4 bases; unmatched junction nucleotides: 15. The germline CDR1 and CDR2 sequences are LGHDT and YNNKEL (reference sequence). Here the CDR3 reads CASSRGNSGRSRRETQYF. CDR3 coding DNA: TGTGCCAGCAGCCGGGGTAATAGCGGGAGGAGTAGAAGAGAGACCCAGTACTTC.

The gene calls are TRBV27 and TRBJ2-1, with 7 bases fitting TRBD1. CDR1 MNHEY and CDR2 SMNVEV come from the germline V gene (reference sequence). CDR3 size: 15 residues. Trimming removed 3 bases from V and 4 bases from J; junction bases left unmatched: 6. The CDR3 DNA sequence: TGTGCCAGCAGTTTTGAGAGGGGGCAATACAATGAGCAGTTCTTC. The encoded protein is CASSFERGQYNEQFF.

This chain uses TRBV18 with TRBJ1-1; D is unclear. Germline values: CDR1 KGHSH, CDR2 LQKENI. This CDR3 has 13 residues. The germline V and J ends were trimmed by 2 bases and 7 bases, with 11 bases remaining between them. The CDR3 DNA reads TGTGCCAGCTCACCAAAAACCCGCGGTGAAGCTTTCTTT. It encodes CASSPKTRGEAFF.

This clone was detected only a few times. The chain links TRBV2 to TRBJ2-7, with a possible D match to TRBD1 (5 bases). Trimming cost V 7 bases and J 6 bases, with 13 bases left between them. Looked up from germline, CDR1 is SNHLY and CDR2 is FYNNEI. This CDR3 spans 12 amino acids. The CDR3 here is CASNEGVIEQYF. CDR3 bases: TGTGCCAGCAACGAAGGGGTGATCGAGCAGTACTTC.

The chain carries TRBV6-4 and TRBJ1-1; D unclear. Between the trimmed V and J ends, which lost 0 bases and 6 bases, there was a span of 17 bases. The CDR3 is 16 residues long. Germline loops: CDR1 MRHNA, CDR2 SNTAGT. DNA of the CDR3: TGTGCCAGCAGTGACTCCTTCACACGCCGTTTCGCTGAAGCTTTCTTT. It is translated as CASSDSFTRRFAEAFF.

This sequence joins TRBV4-3 and TRBJ2-2, with D hard to call. Trimming took off 4 bases at V and 7 bases at J, with 22 bases between the two ends. The length of the CDR3 is 17 residues. CDR1 is LGHNA, CDR2 YSLEER, per germline. The DNA for the CDR3 is TGCGCCAGCAGCCGATCGCGGTCGGTAGCCTTGGGCGGGGAGCTGTTTTTT. It yields the protein CASSRSRSVALGGELFF.

J is TRBJ1-2 and V is TRBV7-2, with 7 nucleotides matching TRBD1. CDR3 length equals 14 residues. V shed 4 bases, J shed 2 bases, and the junction held 4 bases outside the gene matches. CDR1 SGHTA and CDR2 FQGNSA come from the germline V gene. The CDR3 is CASSSRDSNYGYTF. The CDR3 nucleotides read TGTGCCAGCAGCTCCCGGGACAGCAACTATGGCTACACCTTC. Variable domain in full (rest from reference TRBV7-2 and TRBJ1-2): GAGVSQSPSNKVTEKGKDVELRCDPISGHTALYWYRQSLGQGLEFLIYFQGNSAPDKSGLPSDRFSAERTGGSVSTLTIQRTQQEDSAVYLCASSSRDSNYGYTFGSGTRLTVV.

V usage is TRBV4-1 and J usage is TRBJ2-7; D unclear. Trimming left V 4 bases short and J 0 bases short, with 10 bases between. The CDR3 covers 14 residues. CDR1 is MGHRA, CDR2 YSYEKL, per germline. The CDR3 spells CASSPQRSSYEQYF. For the CDR3, the DNA is TGCGCCAGCAGCCCACAGAGAAGCTCCTACGAGCAGTACTTC.

The rearrangement joins TRBV27 to TRBJ2-7; D gene ambiguous. The V and J ends lost 5 bases and 6 bases respectively, with 5 bases between them. This CDR3 has 10 residues. The germline V gene has CDR1 MNHEY and CDR2 SMNVEV (reference sequence). CDR3 DNA sequence: TGTGCCAGCAGTCCCCTCGAGCAGTACTTC. Protein product: CASSPLEQYF.